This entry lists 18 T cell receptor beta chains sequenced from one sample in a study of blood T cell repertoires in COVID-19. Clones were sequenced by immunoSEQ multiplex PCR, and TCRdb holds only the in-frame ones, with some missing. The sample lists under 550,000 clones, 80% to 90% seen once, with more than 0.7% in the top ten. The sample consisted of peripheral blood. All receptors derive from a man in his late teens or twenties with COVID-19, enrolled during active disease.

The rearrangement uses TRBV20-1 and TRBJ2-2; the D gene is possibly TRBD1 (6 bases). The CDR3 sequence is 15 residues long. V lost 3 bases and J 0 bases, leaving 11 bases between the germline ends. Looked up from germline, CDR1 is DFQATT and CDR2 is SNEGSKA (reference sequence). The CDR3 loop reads CSASAGAANTGELFF. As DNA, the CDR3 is TGCAGTGCTAGTGCAGGGGCGGCGAACACCGGGGAGCTGTTTTTT.

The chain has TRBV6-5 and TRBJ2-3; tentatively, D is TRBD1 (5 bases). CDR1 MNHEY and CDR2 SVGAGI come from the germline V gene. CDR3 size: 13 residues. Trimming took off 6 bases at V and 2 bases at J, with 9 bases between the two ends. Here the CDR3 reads CASRQVYTDTQYF. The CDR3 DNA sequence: TGTGCCAGCAGACAGGTCTACACAGATACGCAGTATTTT.

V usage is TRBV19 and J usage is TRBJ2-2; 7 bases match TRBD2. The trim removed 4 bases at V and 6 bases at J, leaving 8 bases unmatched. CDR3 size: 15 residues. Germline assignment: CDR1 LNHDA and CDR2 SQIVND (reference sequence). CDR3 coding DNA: TGTGCCAGTAGTAATGAGGGAGGGCCTCCCGGGGAGCTGTTTTTT. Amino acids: CASSNEGGPPGELFF.

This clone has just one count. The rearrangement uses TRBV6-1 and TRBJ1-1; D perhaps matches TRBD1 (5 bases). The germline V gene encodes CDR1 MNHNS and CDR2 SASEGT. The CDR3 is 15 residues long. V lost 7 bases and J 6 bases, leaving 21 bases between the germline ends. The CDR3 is CASKYPGQKRAEAFF. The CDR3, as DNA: TGTGCCAGCAAATATCCCGGACAAAAAAGGGCTGAAGCTTTCTTT.

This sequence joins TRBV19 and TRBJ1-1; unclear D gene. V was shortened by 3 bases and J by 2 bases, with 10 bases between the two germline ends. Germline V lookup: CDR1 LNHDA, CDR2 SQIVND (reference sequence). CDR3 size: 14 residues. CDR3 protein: CASSIRSVNTEAFF. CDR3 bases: TGTGCCAGTAGTATTCGGTCCGTTAACACTGAAGCTTTCTTT.

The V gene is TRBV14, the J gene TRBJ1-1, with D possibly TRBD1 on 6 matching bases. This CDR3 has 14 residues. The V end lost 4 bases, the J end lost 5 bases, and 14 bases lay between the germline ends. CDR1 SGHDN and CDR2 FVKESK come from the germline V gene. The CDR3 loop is CASSPWAGVTEAFF. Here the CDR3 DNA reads TGTGCCAGCAGCCCGTGGGCAGGGGTAACTGAAGCTTTCTTT.

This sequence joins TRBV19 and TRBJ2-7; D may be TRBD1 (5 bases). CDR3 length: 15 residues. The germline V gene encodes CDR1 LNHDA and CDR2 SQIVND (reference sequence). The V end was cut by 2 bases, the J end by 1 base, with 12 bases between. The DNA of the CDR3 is TGTGCCAGTAGTATAAGTGATAGGGGTTCCTACGAGCAGTACTTC. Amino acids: CASSISDRGSYEQYF.

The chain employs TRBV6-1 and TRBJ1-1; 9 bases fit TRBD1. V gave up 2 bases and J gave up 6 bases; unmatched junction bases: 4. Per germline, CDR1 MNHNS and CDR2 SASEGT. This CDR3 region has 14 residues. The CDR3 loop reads CASSENRGLAEAFF. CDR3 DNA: TGTGCCAGCAGTGAAAACAGGGGGCTCGCTGAAGCTTTCTTT.

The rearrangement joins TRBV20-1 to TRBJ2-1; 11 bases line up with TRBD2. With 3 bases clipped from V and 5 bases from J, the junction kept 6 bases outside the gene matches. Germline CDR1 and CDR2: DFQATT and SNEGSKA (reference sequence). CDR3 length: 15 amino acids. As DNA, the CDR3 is TGCAGTGCTAGTAGCGGGAGGGTTAAGGACAATGAGCAGTTCTTC. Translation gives CSASSGRVKDNEQFF.

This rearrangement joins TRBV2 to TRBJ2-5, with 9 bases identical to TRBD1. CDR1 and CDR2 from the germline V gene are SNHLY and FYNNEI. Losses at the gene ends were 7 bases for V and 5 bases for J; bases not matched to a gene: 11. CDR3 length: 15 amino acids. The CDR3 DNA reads TGTGCCAGCAACACAAACAGGGGGCGCGGCGAGACCCAGTACTTC. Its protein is CASNTNRGRGETQYF.

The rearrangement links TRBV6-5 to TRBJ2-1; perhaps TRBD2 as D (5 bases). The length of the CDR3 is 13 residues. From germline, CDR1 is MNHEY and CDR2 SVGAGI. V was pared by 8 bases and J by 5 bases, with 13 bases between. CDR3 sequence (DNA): TGTGCCAGCGGGAGTTCACTCAACAATGAGCAGTTCTTC. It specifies CASGSSLNNEQFF.

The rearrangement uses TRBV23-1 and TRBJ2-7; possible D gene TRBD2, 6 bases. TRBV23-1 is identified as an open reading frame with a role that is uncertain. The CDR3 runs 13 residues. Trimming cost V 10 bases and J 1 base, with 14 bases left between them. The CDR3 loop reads CAKARGSSYEQYF. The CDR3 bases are TGCGCCAAGGCGCGGGGCTCATCCTACGAGCAGTACTTC.

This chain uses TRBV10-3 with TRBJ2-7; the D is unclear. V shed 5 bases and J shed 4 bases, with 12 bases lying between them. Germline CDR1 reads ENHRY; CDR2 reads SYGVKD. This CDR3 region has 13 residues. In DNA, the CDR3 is TGTGCCATCAGTTTAGACACAGAATACGAGCAGTACTTC. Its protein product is CAISLDTEYEQYF.

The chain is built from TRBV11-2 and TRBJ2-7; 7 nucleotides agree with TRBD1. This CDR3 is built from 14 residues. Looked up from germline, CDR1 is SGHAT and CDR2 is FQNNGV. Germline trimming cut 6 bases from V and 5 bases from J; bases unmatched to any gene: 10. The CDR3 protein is CASSFSTGYNEQYF. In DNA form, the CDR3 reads TGTGCCAGCAGTTTTTCGACAGGGTACAACGAGCAGTACTTC.

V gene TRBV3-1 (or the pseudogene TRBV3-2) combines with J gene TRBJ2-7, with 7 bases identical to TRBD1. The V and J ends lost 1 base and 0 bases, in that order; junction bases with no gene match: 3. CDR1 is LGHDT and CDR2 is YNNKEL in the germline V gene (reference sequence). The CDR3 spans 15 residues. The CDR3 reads CASSQGDRDSYEQYF. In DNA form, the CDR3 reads TGTGCCAGCAGCCAAGGCGACAGGGACTCCTACGAGCAGTACTTC.

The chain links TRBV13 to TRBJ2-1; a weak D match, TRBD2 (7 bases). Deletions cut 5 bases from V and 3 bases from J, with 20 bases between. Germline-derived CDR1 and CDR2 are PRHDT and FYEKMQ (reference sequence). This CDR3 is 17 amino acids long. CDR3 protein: CASSGRGAPALYNEQFF. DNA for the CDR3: TGTGCCAGCAGCGGACGGGGGGCCCCAGCCCTCTACAATGAGCAGTTCTTC.

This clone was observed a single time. CDR3 protein: CASSSTGGYGYTF. The CDR3 DNA reads TGTGCCAGTAGTTCGACAGGGGGCTATGGCTACACCTTC. This chain uses TRBV19 with TRBJ1-2; 9 bases fit TRBD1. J gave up 4 bases and V 5 bases, and 2 bases lay outside the gene matches. From germline, CDR1 is LNHDA and CDR2 SQIVND (reference sequence). The CDR3 spans 13 residues. Supplemented by reference TRBV19 and TRBJ1-2, the full variable domain reads DGGITQSPKYLFRKEGQNVTLSCEQNLNHDAMYWYRQDPGQGLRLIYYSQIVNDFQKGDIAEGYSVSREKKESFPLTVTSAQKNPTAFYLCASSSTGGYGYTFGSGTRLTVV.

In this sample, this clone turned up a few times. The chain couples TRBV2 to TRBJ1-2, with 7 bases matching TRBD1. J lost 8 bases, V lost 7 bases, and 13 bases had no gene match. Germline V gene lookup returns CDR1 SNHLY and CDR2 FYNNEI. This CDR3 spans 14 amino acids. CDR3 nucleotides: TGTGCCAGCACCAGGACAGGTCGGACCAGCGGCTACACCTTC. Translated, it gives CASTRTGRTSGYTF.